A few counts support the clone carrying this T cell receptor beta chain. Its antigen is currently unknown. The record originates from a study of T-cell memory formation after mild COVID-19. Study summary: TCR clusters were mostly confined to one donor each.

General study findings and limits: Day 15 to 85 contracting clones showed balanced CD4/CD8; later expanders leaned CD4+.

TCR alpha and TCR beta cDNA libraries carrying sample barcodes and UMIs were produced by 5'RACE using constant-segment primers. TCRdb recomputed calls from the 5' RACE reads with MiXCR, one row per CDR3 protein. The sample has 140,000 to 150,000 distinct CDR3 sequences; approximately 21% are singletons. After removal of 4 bases from V and 4 bases from J, the junction contained 6 bases not matched to a gene. The CDR3 is 16 residues long. Germline CDR1 and CDR2: SGHAT and FQNNGV. Sequenced sample: PBMCs or a T cell subset sorted from them (not recorded which). The TCR was taken from an adult woman who had mild COVID-19 (a few samples of this study predate the infection). Cell type and time point are not known. The rearrangement uses TRBV11-2 and TRBJ2-1; 11 bases are a match to TRBD2. In DNA form, the CDR3 reads TGTGCCAGCAGCTCTAGCGGGAGGATCGGTTACAATGAGCAGTTCTTC. It yields the protein CASSSSGRIGYNEQFF.